This entry lists 18 T cell receptor beta chains sequenced from one sample in a study of T cell responses to AZD1222 COVID-19 vaccine (dated by TCRdb to 2020 to 2022). Library preparation was by the immunoSEQ multiplex PCR assay. TCRdb limited this immuneACCESS table to in-frame rearrangements with V and J called. A share of clones is missing; checked studies link under half to unresolved V genes, and the rest is unexplained. The sample table holds about 150,000 clones, of which 94% were seen once. 1.3% of the sample is held by the ten biggest clonotypes. Read against the paper, the sample's time point label means: baseline before first vaccination. This specimen consisted of peripheral blood, obtained on day 0 of AZD1222 vaccination. The receptors were sampled from an adult in good health.

The genes are TRBV9 and TRBJ2-3; D call uncertain. V lost 2 bases and J lost 9, with 13 bases in between. Germline V gives CDR1 SGDLS, CDR2 YYNGEE. The CDR3 runs to 13 residues. The CDR3 nucleotides read TGTGCCAGCAGCGTCAGCAGAACCGAAACGCAGTATTTT. The encoded protein is CASSVSRTETQYF.

CDR3 DNA: TGTGCCAGCAGCCAAGAAGCGGCGTTCCAAGAGACCCAGTACTTC. It translates to CASSQEAAFQETQYF. This chain joins TRBV4-2 and TRBJ2-5; D might be TRBD2 (5 bases). V gave up 0 bases and J gave up 1 base, with 9 bases separating them. The CDR3 extends over 15 amino acids. CDR1 is LGHNA, CDR2 YNFKEQ, per germline.

V usage is TRBV19 and J usage is TRBJ2-3, with TRBD2 matching over 11 bases. Unmatched junction bases numbered 7, after V lost 3 bases and J lost 5 bases. CDR1 and CDR2 (germline): LNHDA, SQIVND (reference sequence). The CDR3 has 16 residues. CDR3 in DNA: TGTGCCAGTAGTATCCTTAGCGGGGGGGCCGGAGATACGCAGTATTTT. Translated, it gives CASSILSGGAGDTQYF.

On this clone: The identical CDR3 is also encoded by other nucleotide sequences in the sample. The genes are TRBV27 and TRBJ2-7; 7 nucleotides align to TRBD1. Germline V lookup: CDR1 MNHEY, CDR2 SMNVEV (reference sequence). V gave up 6 bases and J gave up 4 bases; unmatched junction bases: 6. This CDR3 is 13 amino acids long. CDR3 bases: TGTGCCAGCAGCCGAGGGGGCCCGTACGAGCAGTACGTC. Amino acids: CASSRGGPYEQYV.

CDR3 in DNA: TGTGCCAGCAGTTTATTCGGAGTTGGCGATTTGACAGGGAACTATGGCTACACCTTC. This sequence encodes CASSLFGVGDLTGNYGYTF. This chain joins TRBV28 and TRBJ1-2; 7 bases line up with TRBD1. The CDR3 spans 19 residues. Looked up from germline, CDR1 is MDHEN and CDR2 is SYDVKM. With 1 base clipped from V and 2 bases from J, the junction kept 16 bases outside the gene matches.

V usage is TRBV4-1 and J usage is TRBJ2-1; 9 nucleotides agree with TRBD2. V shed 1 base, J shed 1 base, and the junction held 5 bases outside the gene matches. Germline values: CDR1 MGHRA, CDR2 YSYEKL. The CDR3 contains 17 residues. CDR3 in DNA: TGCGCCAGCAGCCAAGGGTTAGCGGGGGAATCCTACAATGAGCAGTTCTTC. Translated, it gives CASSQGLAGESYNEQFF.

This chain links TRBV4-1 with TRBJ1-2; D gene ambiguous. The germline gives CDR1 MGHRA, CDR2 YSYEKL. This CDR3 has 15 amino acids. Trimming pared 2 bases from V and 4 bases from J, leaving 14 bases between. CDR3 DNA sequence: TGCGCCAGCAGCCAAACAATAGTGGATGGCTATGGCTACACCTTC. It encodes CASSQTIVDGYGYTF.

The chain carries TRBV7-9 and TRBJ2-2; no clear D gene. With 3 bases removed from V and 7 bases from J, the gap between germline ends came to 12 bases. This CDR3 spans 14 amino acids. Germline values: CDR1 SEHNR, CDR2 FQNEAQ (reference sequence). In DNA form, the CDR3 reads TGTGCCAGCAGCTTTTCTCGTAGAATCGGGGAGCTGTTTTTT. This gives the protein CASSFSRRIGELFF. Supplemented by reference TRBV7-9 and TRBJ2-2, the full variable domain reads DTGVSQNPRHKITKRGQNVTFRCDPISEHNRLYWYRQTLGQGPEFLTYFQNEAQLEKSRLLSDRFSAERPKGSFSTLEIQRTEQGDSAMYLCASSFSRRIGELFFGEGSRLTVL.

The chain recombines TRBV7-9 with TRBJ1-5, with 7 bases aligning to TRBD1. Germline V gene data show CDR1 as SEHNR and CDR2 as FQNEAQ (reference sequence). The CDR3 sequence is 14 residues long. V gave up 5 bases and J gave up 4 bases; unmatched junction bases: 5. CDR3 residues: CASSLQGQNQPQHF. As DNA, the CDR3 is TGTGCCAGCAGCCTACAGGGGCAGAATCAGCCCCAGCATTTT.

The V gene is TRBV4-3, the J gene TRBJ2-1, with D unclear. Germline V lookup: CDR1 LGHNA, CDR2 YSLEER. Trimming cost V 3 bases and J 5 bases, with 17 bases left between them. This CDR3 has 16 amino acids. The CDR3 sequence: CASSHSYGLYNNEQFF. CDR3 bases: TGCGCCAGCAGCCATAGCTACGGGCTATACAACAATGAGCAGTTCTTC.

This clone came up once. This chain connects TRBV28 to TRBJ2-1; a weak D match, TRBD2 (7 bases). Germline V gene data show CDR1 as MDHEN and CDR2 as SYDVKM. The CDR3 consists of 18 residues. Trimming shortened V by 3 bases and J by 4 bases, and 22 bases separated the two germline ends. CDR3 DNA: TGTGCCAGCAGTTTCCGTGGACTGGCGGGGGCCTTTTACAATGAGCAGTTCTTC. Translated: CASSFRGLAGAFYNEQFF.

The V call is TRBV12-3 or TRBV12-4, the J call TRBJ2-1; the match to TRBD1 covers 7 bases. This CDR3 comprises 13 residues. V shed 3 bases and J 4 bases; nucleotides not matched to a gene: 0. The CDR3, as DNA: TGTGCCAGCAGTTTGGGACAGTACAATGAGCAGTTCTTC. Amino acids: CASSLGQYNEQFF.

V gene TRBV7-9 combines with J gene TRBJ1-2, with a weak D call TRBD1 (6 bases). Germline V gene data show CDR1 as SEHNR and CDR2 as FQNEAQ (reference sequence). V was trimmed by 1 base and J by 0 bases, leaving 12 bases between them. This CDR3 is built from 16 residues. CDR3 in amino acids: CASSLGTVNANYGYTF. The CDR3 DNA reads TGTGCCAGCAGCTTAGGGACAGTAAATGCTAACTATGGCTACACCTTC.

The rearrangement links TRBV18 to TRBJ2-6, with D hard to call. CDR1 KGHSH and CDR2 LQKENI come from the germline V gene. V lost 3 bases and J 0 bases, leaving 9 bases between the germline ends. The CDR3 runs to 16 residues. The CDR3 spells CASSPTISSGANVLTF. CDR3 DNA: TGTGCCAGCTCACCGACCATCAGCTCTGGGGCCAACGTCCTGACTTTC.

In its sample, this clone was seen once. The chain uses TRBV7-8 and TRBJ2-3; the D gene could be TRBD1 or TRBD2 (5 bases each). V dropped 5 bases and J dropped 0 bases, with 15 bases sitting between them. The CDR3 has 16 residues. Per germline, CDR1 SGHVS and CDR2 FQNEAQ. In DNA form, the CDR3 reads TGTGCCAGCAGCCTGCTAGGGGACCCTAGCACAGATACGCAGTATTTT. Its translation is CASSLLGDPSTDTQYF.

V and J are TRBV7-9 and TRBJ1-2; D not resolved. The CDR3 has 14 amino acids. Germline CDR1 reads SEHNR; CDR2 reads FQNEAQ (reference sequence). With 5 bases removed from V and 2 bases from J, the gap between germline ends came to 12 bases. Written as DNA, the CDR3 is TGTGCCAGCAGCCTCGAGACTTTGAACTATGGCTACACCTTC. The encoded protein is CASSLETLNYGYTF. The full variable domain, its missing parts supplied by reference TRBV7-9 and TRBJ1-2, is DTGVSQNPRHKITKRGQNVTFRCDPISEHNRLYWYRQTLGQGPEFLTYFQNEAQLEKSRLLSDRFSAERPKGSFSTLEIQRTEQGDSAMYLCASSLETLNYGYTFGSGTRLTVV.

V usage is TRBV18 and J usage is TRBJ1-2, with D possibly TRBD1 on 6 matching bases. Trimming cost V 2 bases and J 3 bases, with 7 bases left between them. Germline loops: CDR1 KGHSH, CDR2 LQKENI. This CDR3 is built from 13 residues. The chain's CDR3 is CASSPGGDYGYTF. The CDR3 DNA follows: TGTGCCAGCTCACCAGGGGGCGACTATGGCTACACCTTC. Supplemented by reference TRBV18 and TRBJ1-2, the full variable domain reads NAGVMQNPRHLVRRRGQEARLRCSPMKGHSHVYWYRQLPEEGLKFMVYLQKENIIDESGMPKERFSAEFPKEGPSILRIQQVVRGDSAAYFCASSPGGDYGYTFGSGTRLTVV.

This chain joins TRBV19 and TRBJ1-5; 9 nucleotides match TRBD1. J was trimmed by 6 bases and V by 9 bases; bases with no gene match: 6. Germline V gene data show CDR1 as LNHDA and CDR2 as SQIVND (reference sequence). The CDR3 has 13 amino acids. Here the CDR3 reads CASRTGVSQPQHF. DNA for the CDR3: TGTGCCAGCCGGACAGGGGTAAGTCAGCCCCAGCATTTT.